Below, 13 T cell receptor beta chains from the same sample are listed, as sequenced in a study of T cells in Graves' hyperthyroidism and ophthalmopathy. Amplified TCR beta CDR3 regions derived from RNA transcripts. Carried out on the TCR CDR3, a first-round RT-PCR used the HTBI primer set. Using its own MiXCR run on the multiplex PCR reads, TCRdb lists one record per CDR3 protein. The sample includes about 600,000 distinct CDR3 sequences, approximately 15% of them seen just once. The sequenced sample consisted of blood. These receptors were obtained from a woman aged 18-30 years with Graves' ophthalmopathy.

In its sample, this clonotype was seen many times. V and J are TRBV28 and TRBJ2-7, with 7 bases identical to TRBD2. The CDR3 covers 15 residues. Trimming cost V 7 bases and J 4 bases; bases outside gene matches: 13. The germline V gene encodes CDR1 MDHEN and CDR2 SYDVKM. The CDR3 spells CASTPTGRAAYEQYF. The CDR3 nucleotides read TGTGCCAGCACCCCCACGGGGAGGGCCGCATACGAGCAGTACTTC.

This clonotype was detected many times. The chain recombines TRBV12-3 or TRBV12-4 with TRBJ2-5; D is uncertain. This CDR3 spans 14 amino acids. Trimming stripped 3 bases from V and 4 bases from J, with 12 bases between. The DNA of the CDR3 is TGTGCCAGCAGTTTTGGTAATGGGTTAGAGACCCAGTACTTC. Translating gives CASSFGNGLETQYF.

This chain joins TRBV9 and TRBJ1-1, with D perhaps TRBD1 (6 bases). The CDR3 sequence is 17 residues long. The germline CDR1 and CDR2 sequences are SGDLS and YYNGEE. V gave up 2 bases and J gave up 0 bases, with 17 bases separating them. The chain's CDR3 is CASSVSSGDNMNTEAFF. In nucleotides, the CDR3 is TGTGCCAGCAGCGTGTCATCAGGGGACAACATGAACACTGAAGCTTTCTTT.

The chain links TRBV4-1 to TRBJ2-5; D is unresolved. Trimming removed 1 base at V and 1 base at J, with 10 bases between. Germline lookup yields CDR1 MGHRA and CDR2 YSYEKL. This CDR3 is built from 15 residues. CDR3 DNA: TGCGCCAGCAGCCAAGTTTCGGCCTCCCAAGAGACCCAGTACTTC. It specifies CASSQVSASQETQYF.

In regard to this clonotype: Germline is not matched at one junction end, which may reflect a read error. The chain has TRBV18 and TRBJ2-3, with 13 positions matching TRBD2. Germline-derived CDR1 and CDR2 are KGHSH and LQKENI. The CDR3 sequence is 18 residues long. CDR3 DNA: TGTGCCAGCTCTCCACTAGCGGGAGGGGGCGCTAGCACAGATACGCAGTATTTT. Translated, it gives CASSPLAGGGASTDTQYF.

This clonotype was found many times. The rearrangement joins TRBV12-3 or TRBV12-4 to TRBJ1-5; 7 bases map to TRBD1. With V trimmed by 4 bases and J by 5 bases, 8 bases remained unmatched. The CDR3 loop spans 15 amino acids. Written as DNA, the CDR3 is TGTGCCAGCAGTTCCGGACAGGCGGGGGATCAGCCCCAGCATTTT. This gives the protein CASSSGQAGDQPQHF.

This clonotype was recorded at least ten times. V usage is TRBV5-5 and J usage is TRBJ2-1; D is perhaps TRBD2 (6 bases). V gave up 5 bases and J gave up 6 bases, with 18 bases separating them. The CDR3 has 15 residues. Per the germline V gene, CDR1 is SGHKS and CDR2 is YYEKEE (reference sequence). CDR3 loop: CASRPGTSGGNEQFF. DNA for the CDR3: TGTGCCAGCAGACCAGGGACTTCCGGAGGCAATGAGCAGTTCTTC.

There are a few counts of this clonotype. This chain joins TRBV28 and TRBJ2-2; 8 nucleotides agree with TRBD1. Germline CDR1 and CDR2: MDHEN and SYDVKM. V gave up 5 bases and J gave up 3 bases; unmatched junction bases: 5. The CDR3 runs 15 residues. CDR3: CASSARGRDTGELFF. The CDR3 nucleotides read TGTGCCAGCAGTGCCAGGGGGCGCGACACCGGGGAGCTGTTTTTT.

The chain links TRBV7-9 to TRBJ2-2; D gene unclear. The V gene lost 6 bases and the J gene lost 3 bases, with 8 bases spanning the gap. Germline CDR1 is SEHNR and CDR2 is FQNEAQ (reference sequence). The CDR3 is made up of 13 amino acids. The CDR3 spells CASSLTYTGELFF. The CDR3 coding sequence is TGTGCCAGCAGTCTCACTTACACCGGGGAGCTGTTTTTT. Based on the CDR3 plus reference TRBV7-9 and TRBJ2-2, the full variable domain is DTGVSQNPRHKITKRGQNVTFRCDPISEHNRLYWYRQTLGQGPEFLTYFQNEAQLEKSRLLSDRFSAERPKGSFSTLEIQRTEQGDSAMYLCASSLTYTGELFFGEGSRLTVL.

The V call is TRBV27, the J call TRBJ2-1; D is unclear. The CDR3 has 11 residues. V lost 7 bases and J lost 6, with 7 bases in between. Germline CDR1 MNHEY, CDR2 SMNVEV (reference sequence). CDR3 loop: CASTRSNEQFF. The DNA of the CDR3 is TGTGCCAGCACCCGGAGCAATGAGCAGTTCTTC.

There are many counts of this clonotype. The genes are TRBV24-1 and TRBJ2-7; D is possibly TRBD1 (5 bases). Trimming left V 3 bases short and J 3 bases short, with 8 bases between. The CDR3 is 13 residues long. Per germline, CDR1 KGHDR and CDR2 SFDVKD. Here the CDR3 DNA reads TGTGCCACCAGTGATGGACAAGTCTACGAGCAGTACTTC. This sequence encodes CATSDGQVYEQYF.

The gene calls are TRBV10-3 and TRBJ2-1; TRBD2 matches at 10 bases. The germline V gene encodes CDR1 ENHRY and CDR2 SYGVKD. The CDR3 contains 14 residues. The junction had 6 bases not matched to a gene; V was cut back by 7 bases and J by 6 bases. CDR3 in DNA: TGTGCCATCAAAGGAGCGGGAGGGCCCAATGAGCAGTTCTTC. Translated, it gives CAIKGAGGPNEQFF.

This clonotype was counted between two and nine times. The chain carries TRBV27 and TRBJ1-2, with D maybe TRBD1 (6 bases). From germline, CDR1 is MNHEY and CDR2 SMNVEV (reference sequence). This CDR3 has 14 residues. The V end lost 6 bases, the J end lost 2 bases, and 13 bases lay between the germline ends. CDR3 coding DNA: TGTGCCAGCAGAACCCGCGGGGGCAACTATGGCTACACCTTC. It specifies CASRTRGGNYGYTF.